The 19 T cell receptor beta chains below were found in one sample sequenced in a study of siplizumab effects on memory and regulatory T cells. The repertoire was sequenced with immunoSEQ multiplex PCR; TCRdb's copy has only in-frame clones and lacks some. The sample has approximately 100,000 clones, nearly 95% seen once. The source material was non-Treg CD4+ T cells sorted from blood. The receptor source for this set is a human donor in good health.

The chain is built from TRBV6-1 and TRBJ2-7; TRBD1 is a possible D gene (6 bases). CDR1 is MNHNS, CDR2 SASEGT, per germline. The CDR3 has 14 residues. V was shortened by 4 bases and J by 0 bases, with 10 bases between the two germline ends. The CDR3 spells CASSGQASSYEQYF. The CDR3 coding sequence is TGTGCCAGCAGTGGACAGGCGAGCTCCTACGAGCAGTACTTC.

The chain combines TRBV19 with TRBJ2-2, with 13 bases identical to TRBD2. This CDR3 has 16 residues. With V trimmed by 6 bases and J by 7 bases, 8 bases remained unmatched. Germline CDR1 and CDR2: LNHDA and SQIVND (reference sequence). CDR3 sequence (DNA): TGTGCCAGTAGGATACTAGCGGGAGGGCGAAACGGGGAGCTGTTTTTT. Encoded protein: CASRILAGGRNGELFF.

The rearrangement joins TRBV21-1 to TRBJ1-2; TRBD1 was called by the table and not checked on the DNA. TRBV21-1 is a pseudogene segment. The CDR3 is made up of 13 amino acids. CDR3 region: CARNTGTGYGYTF. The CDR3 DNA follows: TGTGCCAGAAACACCGGGACAGGGTATGGCTACACCTTC.

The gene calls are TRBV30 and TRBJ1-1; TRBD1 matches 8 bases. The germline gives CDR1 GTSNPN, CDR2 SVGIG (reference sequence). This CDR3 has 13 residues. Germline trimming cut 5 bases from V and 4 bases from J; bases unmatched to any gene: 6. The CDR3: CAWYRGTGTEAFF. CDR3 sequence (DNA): TGTGCCTGGTACAGGGGGACAGGCACTGAAGCTTTCTTT.

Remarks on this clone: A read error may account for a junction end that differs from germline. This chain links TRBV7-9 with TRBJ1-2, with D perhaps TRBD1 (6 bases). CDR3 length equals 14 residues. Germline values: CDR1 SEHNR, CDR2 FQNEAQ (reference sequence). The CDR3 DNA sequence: TGTGCCGGCAGTCCGATAACAGGGCGGGGTGGCTACACCTTC. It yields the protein CAGSPITGRGGYTF.

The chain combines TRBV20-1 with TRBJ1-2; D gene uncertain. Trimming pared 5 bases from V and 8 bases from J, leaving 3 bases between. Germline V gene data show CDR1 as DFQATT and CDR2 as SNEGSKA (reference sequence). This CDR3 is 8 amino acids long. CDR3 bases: TGCAGTGCTTGGGGCTACACCTTC. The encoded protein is CSAWGYTF.

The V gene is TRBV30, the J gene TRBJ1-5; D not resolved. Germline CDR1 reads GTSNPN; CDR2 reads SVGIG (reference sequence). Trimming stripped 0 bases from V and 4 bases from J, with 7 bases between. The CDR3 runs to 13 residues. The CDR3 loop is CAWSVRDNQPQHF. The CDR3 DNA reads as TGTGCCTGGAGTGTACGGGATAATCAGCCCCAGCATTTT.

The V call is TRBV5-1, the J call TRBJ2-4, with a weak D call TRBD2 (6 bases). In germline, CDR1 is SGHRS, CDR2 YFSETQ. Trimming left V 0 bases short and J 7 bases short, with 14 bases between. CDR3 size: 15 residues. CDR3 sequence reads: CASSLGGQEGNIQYF. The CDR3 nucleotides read TGCGCCAGCAGCTTGGGGGGCCAGGAGGGGAACATTCAGTACTTC.

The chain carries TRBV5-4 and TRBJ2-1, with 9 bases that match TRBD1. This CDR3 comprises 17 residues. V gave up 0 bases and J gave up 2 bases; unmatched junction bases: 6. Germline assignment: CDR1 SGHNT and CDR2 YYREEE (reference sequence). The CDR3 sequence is CASSLGMGQGTYNEQFF. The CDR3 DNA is TGTGCCAGCAGCTTGGGGATGGGACAGGGAACCTACAATGAGCAGTTCTTC.

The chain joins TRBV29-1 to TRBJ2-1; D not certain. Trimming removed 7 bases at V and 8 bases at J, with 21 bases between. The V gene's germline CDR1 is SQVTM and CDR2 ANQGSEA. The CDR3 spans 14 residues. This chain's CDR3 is CSGRTDLLQDEQFF. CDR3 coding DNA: TGCAGCGGGCGGACGGACCTCTTACAAGATGAGCAGTTCTTC.

CDR3 DNA: TGTGCCAGCTCACTCGTAGCGGGAACCTACAATGAGCAGTTCTTC. Translated, it gives CASSLVAGTYNEQFF. The V and J genes are TRBV18 and TRBJ2-1, with 8 bases lining up with TRBD2. CDR3 length: 15 residues. Trimming took 4 bases from V and 2 from J; bases not matched to a gene: 4. Germline V gives CDR1 KGHSH, CDR2 LQKENI. The full variable domain, in which reference TRBV18 and TRBJ2-1 provide the parts outside the CDR3, is NAGVMQNPRHLVRRRGQEARLRCSPMKGHSHVYWYRQLPEEGLKFMVYLQKENIIDESGMPKERFSAEFPKEGPSILRIQQVVRGDSAAYFCASSLVAGTYNEQFFGPGTRLTVL.

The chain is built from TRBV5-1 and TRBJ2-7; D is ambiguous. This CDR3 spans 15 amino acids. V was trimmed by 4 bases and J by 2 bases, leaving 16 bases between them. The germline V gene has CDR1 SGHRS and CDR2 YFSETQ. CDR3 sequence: CASSNAGQAPYEQYF. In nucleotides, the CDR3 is TGCGCCAGCAGCAATGCCGGGCAGGCTCCCTACGAGCAGTACTTC.

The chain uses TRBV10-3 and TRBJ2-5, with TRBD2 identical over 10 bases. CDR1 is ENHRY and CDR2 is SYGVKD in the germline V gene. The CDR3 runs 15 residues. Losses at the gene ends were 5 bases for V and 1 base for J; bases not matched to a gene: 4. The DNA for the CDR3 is TGTGCCATCAGTTCTAGCGGGAGCTCCCAAGAGACCCAGTACTTC. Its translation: CAISSSGSSQETQYF.

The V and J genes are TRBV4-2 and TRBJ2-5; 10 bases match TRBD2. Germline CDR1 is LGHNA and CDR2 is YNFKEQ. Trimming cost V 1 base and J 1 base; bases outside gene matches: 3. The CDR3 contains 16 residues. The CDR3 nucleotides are TGTGCCAGCAGCCAAGGCCGGACTAGCGGCCAAGAGACCCAGTACTTC. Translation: CASSQGRTSGQETQYF.

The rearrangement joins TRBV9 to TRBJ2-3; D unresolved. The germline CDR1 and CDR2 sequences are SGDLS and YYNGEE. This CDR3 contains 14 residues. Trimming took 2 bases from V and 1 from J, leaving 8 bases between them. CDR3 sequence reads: CASSVSGGTDTQYF. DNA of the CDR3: TGTGCCAGCAGCGTTTCTGGAGGCACAGATACGCAGTATTTT. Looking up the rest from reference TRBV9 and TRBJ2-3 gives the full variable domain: DSGVTQTPKHLITATGQRVTLRCSPRSGDLSVYWYQQSLDQGLQFLIQYYNGEERAKGNILERFSAQQFPDLHSELNLSSLELGDSALYFCASSVSGGTDTQYFGPGTRLTVL.

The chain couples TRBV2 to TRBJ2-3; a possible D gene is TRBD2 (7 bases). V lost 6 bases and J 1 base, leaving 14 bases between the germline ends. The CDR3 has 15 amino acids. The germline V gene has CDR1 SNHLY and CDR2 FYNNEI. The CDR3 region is CASRGGAGGTDTQYF. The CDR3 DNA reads TGTGCCAGCAGAGGGGGGGCCGGGGGCACAGATACGCAGTATTTT.

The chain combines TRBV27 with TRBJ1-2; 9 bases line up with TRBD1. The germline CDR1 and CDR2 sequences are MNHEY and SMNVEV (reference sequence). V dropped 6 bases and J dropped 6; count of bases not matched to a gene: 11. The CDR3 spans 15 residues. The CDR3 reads CASRTGTGIGNGYTF. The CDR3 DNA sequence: TGTGCCAGCAGAACCGGGACAGGGATAGGGAATGGCTACACCTTC.

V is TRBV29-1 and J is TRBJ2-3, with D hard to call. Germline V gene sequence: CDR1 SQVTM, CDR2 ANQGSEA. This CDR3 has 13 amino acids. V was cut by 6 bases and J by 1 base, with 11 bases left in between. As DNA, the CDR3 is TGCAGCGTCATGGGCCAAGGCACAGATACGCAGTATTTT. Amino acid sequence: CSVMGQGTDTQYF.

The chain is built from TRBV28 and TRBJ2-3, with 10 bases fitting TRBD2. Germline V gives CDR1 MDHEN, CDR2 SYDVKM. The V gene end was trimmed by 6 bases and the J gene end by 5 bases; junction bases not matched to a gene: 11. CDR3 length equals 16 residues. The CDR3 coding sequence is TGTGCCAGCAGCCGGGCCCTAGCGGGAGTGCAAGATACGCAGTATTTT. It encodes CASSRALAGVQDTQYF.